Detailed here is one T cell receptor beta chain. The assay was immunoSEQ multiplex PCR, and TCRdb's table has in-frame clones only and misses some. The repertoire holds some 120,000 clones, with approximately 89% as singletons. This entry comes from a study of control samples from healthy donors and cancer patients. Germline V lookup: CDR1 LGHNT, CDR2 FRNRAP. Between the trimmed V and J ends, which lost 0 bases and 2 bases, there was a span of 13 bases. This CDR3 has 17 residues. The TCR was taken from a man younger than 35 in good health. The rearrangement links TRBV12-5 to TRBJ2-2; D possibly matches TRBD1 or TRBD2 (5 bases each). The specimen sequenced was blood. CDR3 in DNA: TGTGCTAGTGGTTTGGTACCGGGACGAAGAAACACCGGGGAGCTGTTTTTT. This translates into CASGLVPGRRNTGELFF. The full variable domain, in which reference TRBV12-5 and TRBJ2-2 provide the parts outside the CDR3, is DARVTQTPRHKVTEMGQEVTMRCQPILGHNTVFWYRQTMMQGLELLAYFRNRAPLDDSGMPKDRFSAEMPDATLATLKIQPSEPRDSAVYFCASGLVPGRRNTGELFFGEGSRLTVL.